This T cell receptor beta chain was recovered during a study of cytomegalovirus exposure and HLA in healthy donors. Notes on the study in general: Because they were indistinguishable, some V segments, including TRBV6-2 and TRBV6-3, were excluded. When a later analysis compared HLA-associated TCR beta chains with equally common others, the HLA-associated chains turned out to be more clonally expanded and to have lower generation probabilities.

The CDR3 runs 16 residues. Germline CDR1 and CDR2: SGHRS and YFSETQ. With 60 Vbeta and 13 Jbeta primers, the PCR was carried out. The data were produced by immunoSEQ multiplex PCR, yet TCRdb's version contains in-frame clones alone and is incomplete. This sample yields about 140,000 clones, of which roughly two thirds are seen a single time; over 1.5% belongs to the top ten. Although they were nominally healthy when sampled, donors likely had unrecorded immune exposures. About this clone itself: Its matching antigen is unknown. At one of its ends the junction is not consistent with the germline gene, which may arise from a read error.

J is TRBJ1-1 and V is TRBV5-1; possible D gene TRBD1, 5 bases. Material for sequencing was PBMCs. The receptor's source is a male donor in good health and CMV-seronegative. CDR3: CASSLEGRGGGTEAFF. CDR3 DNA sequence: TGCGCCAGCAGTTTGGAGGGCCGTGGGGGGGGGACTGAAGCTTTCTTT.